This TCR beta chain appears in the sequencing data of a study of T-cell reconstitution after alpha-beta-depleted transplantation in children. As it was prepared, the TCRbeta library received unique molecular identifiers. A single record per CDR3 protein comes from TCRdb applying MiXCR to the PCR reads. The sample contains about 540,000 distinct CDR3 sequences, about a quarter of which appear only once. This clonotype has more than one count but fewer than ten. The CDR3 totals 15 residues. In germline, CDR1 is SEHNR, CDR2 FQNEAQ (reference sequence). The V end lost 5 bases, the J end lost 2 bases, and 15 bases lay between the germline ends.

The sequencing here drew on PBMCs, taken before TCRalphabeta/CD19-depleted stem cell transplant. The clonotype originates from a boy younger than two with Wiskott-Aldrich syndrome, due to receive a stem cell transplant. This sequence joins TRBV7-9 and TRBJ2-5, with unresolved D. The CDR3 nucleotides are TGTGCCAGCAGCCCCCCGTTGTACCGACAAGAGACCCAGTACTTC. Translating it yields CASSPPLYRQETQYF.